Below are 8 T cell receptor beta chains sequenced from a single sample in a study of T cells in narcolepsy (dated by TCRdb to between 2018 and 2020). The method behind the library was the immunoSEQ multiplex PCR assay. Entries here come from immuneACCESS through TCRdb and include only in-frame sequences with V and J called. Some clones fail to appear in such tables; in the studies checked, an unresolved V gene covers under half of the shortfall, and the cause of the remainder is unknown. The sample contains just under 30,000 clones, 80% to 90% of them found a single time. The leading ten clones occupy approximately 0.9% of the sample. The sequencing input was memory (CD45RA-) CD4+ T cells from blood. The cell subset or site label, read with the paper, signifies: memory T cells sorted ex vivo from peripheral blood. The source of these receptors is a human donor in good health.

This clone was counted only a few times. V and J are TRBV10-3 and TRBJ2-1; the D gene is possibly TRBD2 (6 bases). The CDR3 spans 16 residues. V was shortened by 3 bases and J by 7 bases, with 19 bases between the two germline ends. Germline V gives CDR1 ENHRY, CDR2 SYGVKD. The CDR3, as DNA: TGTGCCATCAGTGAACCGTCAGTGGAGGGTCGTAATGAGCAGTTCTTC. Its translation: CAISEPSVEGRNEQFF.

The chain joins TRBV6-5 to TRBJ1-2, with TRBD1 matching 8 bases. Germline V CDR1 and CDR2: MNHEY, SVGAGI. Losses at the gene ends were 7 bases for V and 7 bases for J; bases not matched to a gene: 8. The CDR3 sequence is 13 residues long. CDR3 protein: CASTPDRVVGYTF. CDR3 in DNA: TGTGCCAGCACCCCGGACAGGGTTGTTGGCTACACCTTC.

This clone has a handful of counts. V and J are TRBV14 and TRBJ2-2, with D possibly being TRBD1 (6 bases). V lost 4 bases and J 5 bases, leaving 14 bases between the germline ends. From germline, CDR1 is SGHDN and CDR2 FVKESK. The CDR3 runs to 15 residues. The chain's CDR3 is CASSLQLRGTGELFF. In DNA form, the CDR3 reads TGTGCCAGCAGCCTCCAACTTAGGGGGACCGGGGAGCTGTTTTTT.

The gene calls are TRBV30 and TRBJ1-2; tentative D call: TRBD1 (5 bases). Germline CDR1 GTSNPN, CDR2 SVGIG (reference sequence). The CDR3 is 13 amino acids. The V end was cut by 0 bases, the J end by 4 bases, with 9 bases between. The CDR3 DNA sequence: TGTGCCTGGAGTGTATCCGGGGGCTATGGCTACACCTTC. Encoded protein: CAWSVSGGYGYTF.

The genes are TRBV6-1 and TRBJ1-2; D unresolved. Trimming took 4 bases from V and 6 from J, leaving 15 bases between them. CDR1 and CDR2 (germline): MNHNS, SASEGT. The CDR3 loop spans 14 amino acids. This CDR3 reads CASSAVFGRNGYTF. CDR3 coding DNA: TGTGCCAGCAGTGCGGTTTTTGGACGGAATGGCTACACCTTC.

The chain uses TRBV2 and TRBJ1-2; 9 nucleotides align to TRBD1. This CDR3 region has 12 residues. The germline CDR1 and CDR2 sequences are SNHLY and FYNNEI. Trimming removed 8 bases from V and 8 bases from J; junction bases left unmatched: 6. The CDR3 region is CASQDRGKGYTF. Written as DNA, the CDR3 is TGTGCCAGCCAGGACAGGGGAAAGGGCTACACCTTC.

The sample holds a few counts of this clone. V is TRBV18 and J is TRBJ1-1, with D possibly being TRBD1 (5 bases). Germline loops: CDR1 KGHSH, CDR2 LQKENI. This CDR3 is 13 amino acids long. V lost 3 bases and J lost 1, with 6 bases in between. CDR3 sequence (DNA): TGTGCCAGCTCACCGGGGGAGAACACTGAAGCTTTCTTT. Encoded protein: CASSPGENTEAFF.

The rearrangement uses TRBV7-9 and TRBJ2-5; D unclear. V dropped 6 bases and J dropped 2 bases, with 4 bases sitting between them. CDR3 length: 11 amino acids. Germline CDR1 SEHNR, CDR2 FQNEAQ (reference sequence). The DNA of the CDR3 is TGTGCCAGCAGGGGGCAAGAGACCCAGTACTTC. It specifies CASRGQETQYF.